The 18 T cell receptor beta chains below were found in one sample sequenced in a study of T cell responses to AZD1222 COVID-19 vaccine. Generated by immunoSEQ multiplex PCR, the TCRdb table keeps only in-frame clones and is missing some. The table lists some 140,000 clones, roughly 90% of them singletons. Specimen: peripheral blood, collected on day 0 of AZD1222 vaccination. These receptors were obtained from an adult in good health.

The V gene is TRBV5-4, the J gene TRBJ2-3; no reliable D call. Trimming left V 1 base short and J 3 bases short, with 6 bases between. Germline loops: CDR1 SGHNT, CDR2 YYREEE (reference sequence). The CDR3 runs to 13 residues. The CDR3 sequence: CASSLRWTDTQYF. CDR3 DNA: TGTGCCAGCAGCTTGAGGTGGACAGATACGCAGTATTTT.

The chain joins TRBV30 to TRBJ1-1, with D hard to call. In germline, CDR1 is GTSNPN, CDR2 SVGIG (reference sequence). The CDR3 is made up of 13 amino acids. Trimming removed 2 bases from V and 1 base from J, with 8 bases in between. The CDR3 loop is CAWSLGENTEAFF. The DNA of the CDR3 is TGTGCCTGGAGTCTGGGTGAGAACACTGAAGCTTTCTTT.

This sequence joins TRBV19 and TRBJ2-1; the match to TRBD2 covers 12 bases. Germline loops: CDR1 LNHDA, CDR2 SQIVND (reference sequence). V gave up 7 bases and J gave up 5 bases; unmatched junction bases: 15. The CDR3 is made up of 18 amino acids. The DNA of the CDR3 is TGTGCCAGTACCGATGGCCCTCTAGCGGGAGGGCAGAACAATGAGCAGTTCTTC. Translated: CASTDGPLAGGQNNEQFF.

The rearrangement links TRBV27 to TRBJ2-3, with 11 nucleotides matching TRBD2. The germline gives CDR1 MNHEY, CDR2 SMNVEV (reference sequence). CDR3 length: 14 amino acids. The V segment lost 6 bases and the J segment 1 base; nucleotides outside the gene matches: 0. The CDR3 coding sequence is TGTGCCAGCAGGGGACTAGCGGGCACAGATACGCAGTATTTT. As protein: CASRGLAGTDTQYF.

For this clone: Other DNA sequences in this specimen translate into the identical CDR3. Here the CDR3 DNA reads TGTGCCAGCAGCGTAGGGCCCGGGAACACTGAAGCTTTCTTT. It specifies CASSVGPGNTEAFF. The genes are TRBV9 and TRBJ1-1; D ambiguous. Germline values: CDR1 SGDLS, CDR2 YYNGEE. V lost 0 bases and J lost 1, with 7 bases in between. CDR3 length equals 14 residues.

The V gene is TRBV4-2, the J gene TRBJ2-1, with D hard to call. Trimming left V 4 bases short and J 10 bases short, with 14 bases between. The germline V gene has CDR1 LGHNA and CDR2 YNFKEQ. CDR3 length: 13 amino acids. The CDR3 DNA follows: TGTGCCAGCAGCCCAGAAAAGGACCGAGAGCAGTTCTTC. Its translation is CASSPEKDREQFF.

This clone occurred once. J is TRBJ1-3 and V is TRBV30, with D tentatively TRBD1 (6 bases). The CDR3 spans 16 residues. Germline CDR1 and CDR2: GTSNPN and SVGIG (reference sequence). Trimming stripped 0 bases from V and 3 bases from J, with 15 bases between. The CDR3 bases are TGTGCCTGGAGTGTACAGGGTTCGAATTTTGGAAACACCATATATTTT. Translating gives CAWSVQGSNFGNTIYF.

V and J are TRBV19 and TRBJ2-7; no clear D. Germline values: CDR1 LNHDA, CDR2 SQIVND (reference sequence). Trimming took off 10 bases at V and 2 bases at J, with 15 bases between the two ends. This CDR3 is 13 amino acids long. CDR3 loop: CATTRPYPYEQYF. The CDR3 DNA sequence: TGTGCCACTACCCGGCCCTACCCCTACGAGCAGTACTTC.

The chain has TRBV19 and TRBJ2-7; D is possibly TRBD2 (6 bases). The CDR3 sequence is 15 residues long. The germline V and J ends were trimmed by 2 bases and 1 base, with 12 bases remaining between them. Germline V CDR1 and CDR2: LNHDA, SQIVND (reference sequence). CDR3 sequence (DNA): TGTGCCAGTAGTATACGTAGCGGAGCTTCCTACGAGCAGTACTTC. Residues: CASSIRSGASYEQYF.

This clone occurred once. The chain uses TRBV19 and TRBJ1-5; TRBD1 matches 9 bases. The trim removed 2 bases at V and 5 bases at J, leaving 7 bases unmatched. Per germline, CDR1 LNHDA and CDR2 SQIVND (reference sequence). This CDR3 contains 16 residues. Here the CDR3 reads CASSIPGQGNDQPQHF. For the CDR3, the DNA is TGTGCCAGTAGTATACCAGGACAGGGGAACGATCAGCCCCAGCATTTT.

The chain links TRBV5-5 to TRBJ2-5, with D maybe TRBD2 (5 bases). V was shortened by 2 bases and J by 5 bases, with 13 bases between the two germline ends. From germline, CDR1 is SGHKS and CDR2 YYEKEE (reference sequence). The CDR3 covers 14 residues. The CDR3 nucleotides read TGTGCCAGCAGCTTTGGACTGAAACTGGAGACCCAGTACTTC. This sequence encodes CASSFGLKLETQYF.

CDR3 sequence (DNA): TGCAGTGCTAGTGACTTAGCGGGAGTACACCAAGAGACCCAGTACTTC. Residues: CSASDLAGVHQETQYF. This chain connects TRBV20-1 to TRBJ2-5; 9 bases agree with TRBD2. Per the germline V gene, CDR1 is DFQATT and CDR2 is SNEGSKA (reference sequence). V gave up 3 bases and J gave up 0 bases; unmatched junction bases: 8. The CDR3 loop spans 16 amino acids.

The rearrangement joins TRBV9 to TRBJ2-7; D may be TRBD2 (5 bases). Per the germline V gene, CDR1 is SGDLS and CDR2 is YYNGEE. This CDR3 contains 13 residues. Trimming pared 4 bases from V and 5 bases from J, leaving 13 bases between. CDR3 loop: CASSPVGSNEQYF. As DNA, the CDR3 is TGTGCCAGCAGCCCGGTGGGGAGCAACGAGCAGTACTTC.

The count of this clone is one. The rearrangement links TRBV6-6 to TRBJ1-1; TRBD1 matches 9 bases. The V gene's germline CDR1 is MNHNY and CDR2 SVGAGI (reference sequence). Germline trimming cut 5 bases from V and 3 bases from J; bases unmatched to any gene: 10. This CDR3 comprises 16 residues. CDR3 loop: CASSPGTGRLDTEAFF. The CDR3 nucleotides are TGTGCCAGCAGTCCCGGGACAGGGCGGCTCGACACTGAAGCTTTCTTT.

This clone came up once. The chain links TRBV6-1 to TRBJ1-5; D not certain. Trimming removed 0 bases from V and 6 bases from J, with 6 bases in between. The V gene's germline CDR1 is MNHNS and CDR2 SASEGT. The CDR3 loop spans 13 amino acids. The CDR3 loop reads CASSEALRQPQHF. Written as DNA, the CDR3 is TGTGCCAGCAGTGAAGCGCTTCGTCAGCCCCAGCATTTT.

The gene calls are TRBV12-5 and TRBJ1-1, with D unresolved. The CDR3 is made up of 14 amino acids. Germline CDR1 LGHNT, CDR2 FRNRAP. Trimming cost V 8 bases and J 6 bases, with 19 bases left between them. CDR3 in DNA: TGTGCTAGTTCAGAAGGTTACTCGAGGGCTGAAGCTTTCTTT. This gives the protein CASSEGYSRAEAFF.

The chain couples TRBV6-4 to TRBJ2-2; D ambiguous. This CDR3 is 14 amino acids long. The V gene lost 6 bases and the J gene lost 6 bases, with 14 bases spanning the gap. Germline values: CDR1 MRHNA, CDR2 SNTAGT. The CDR3 bases are TGTGCCAGCAGCGCATCATGGGATGCCGGGGAGCTGTTTTTT. Residues: CASSASWDAGELFF.

This sequence joins TRBV6-6 and TRBJ1-2, with D maybe TRBD1 (6 bases). The CDR3 covers 15 residues. Trimming took 3 bases from V and 1 from J, leaving 12 bases between them. From germline, CDR1 is MNHNY and CDR2 SVGAGI (reference sequence). The CDR3 here is CASSYYREVNYGYTF. The CDR3 coding sequence is TGTGCCAGCAGTTATTACAGGGAGGTTAACTATGGCTACACCTTC.